This entry lists 32 T cell receptor beta chains sequenced from one sample in a study of blood T cell repertoires in COVID-19 (dated by TCRdb to about 2020). The library was prepared using the immunoSEQ multiplex PCR assay. As stored in TCRdb, this immuneACCESS dataset retains in-frame rearrangements with V and J assigned. A fraction of the clones does not appear; measured against another copy, unresolved V genes explain less than half of the discrepancy, and the remainder lacks a known reason. In this sample the table shows more than 95,000 clones, around 83% of which occur a single time. The ten largest clones represent 5.5% to 6.5% of the sample. Sequences were obtained from peripheral blood. These receptors were taken from a man aged 80 or over with active or convalescent COVID-19.

CDR3 nucleotide sequence: TGTGCCAGCAGCTTAGGACACGAGACCCAGTACTTC. It specifies CASSLGHETQYF. This chain links TRBV7-2 with TRBJ2-5; D unclear. Looked up from germline, CDR1 is SGHTA and CDR2 is FQGNSA. CDR3 length equals 12 residues. Trimming took off 1 base at V and 5 bases at J, with 5 bases between the two ends.

The chain uses TRBV4-1 and TRBJ2-7, with 8 nucleotides matching TRBD1. With V trimmed by 0 bases and J by 6 bases, 1 base remained unmatched. Germline V gene lookup returns CDR1 MGHRA and CDR2 YSYEKL. The length of the CDR3 is 13 residues. This chain's CDR3 is CASSQDTGGEQYF. CDR3 bases: TGCGCCAGCAGCCAAGATACAGGGGGCGAGCAGTACTTC.

In DNA form, the CDR3 reads TGTGCCAGCAGCTTGGCCGTTTACAGGGGGCCGAACACTGAAGCTTTCTTT. This encodes CASSLAVYRGPNTEAFF. The chain is built from TRBV5-6 and TRBJ1-1; 9 bases agree with TRBD1. The CDR3 length is 17 residues. Per germline, CDR1 SGHDT and CDR2 YYEEEE. The ends lost 0 bases at V and 1 base at J; junction bases unmatched: 7.

This chain joins TRBV6-1 and TRBJ1-1; D remains ambiguous. Germline V gene lookup returns CDR1 MNHNS and CDR2 SASEGT. CDR3 length: 16 residues. The V end lost 0 bases, the J end lost 0 bases, and 11 bases lay between the germline ends. The CDR3 reads CASSEAAEGLNTEAFF. CDR3 bases: TGTGCCAGCAGTGAAGCGGCGGAGGGATTGAACACTGAAGCTTTCTTT.

The rearrangement links TRBV6-2 or TRBV6-3 to TRBJ1-5; perhaps TRBD1 as D (5 bases). The V gene's germline CDR1 is MNHEY and CDR2 SVGEGT. The CDR3 totals 15 residues. The ends were cut back, 6 bases at V and 11 bases at J, with 23 bases in the middle. The CDR3 sequence is CASSLDSYQSEAQHF. CDR3 coding DNA: TGTGCCAGCAGCTTAGACAGCTATCAATCTGAGGCCCAGCATTTT.

The chain carries TRBV5-1 and TRBJ1-1, with TRBD1 as a possible D gene (5 bases). Germline CDR1 and CDR2: SGHRS and YFSETQ. Between the trimmed V and J ends, which lost 1 base and 6 bases, there was a span of 7 bases. This CDR3 is built from 12 residues. The CDR3 sequence is CASSLWGAEAFF. CDR3 DNA sequence: TGCGCCAGCAGCTTGTGGGGGGCTGAAGCTTTCTTT. Drawing the rest from reference TRBV5-1 and TRBJ1-1, the complete variable domain is KAGVTQTPRYLIKTRGQQVTLSCSPISGHRSVSWYQQTPGQGLQFLFEYFSETQRNKGNFPGRFSGRQFSNSRSEMNVSTLELGDSALYLCASSLWGAEAFFGQGTRLTVV.

The chain uses TRBV3-1 (or the pseudogene TRBV3-2) and TRBJ1-1, with D tentatively TRBD1 (6 bases). Germline loops: CDR1 LGHDT, CDR2 YNNKEL (reference sequence). This CDR3 comprises 14 residues. Deletions cut 2 bases from V and 4 bases from J, with 11 bases between. CDR3 DNA sequence: TGTGCCAGCAGCCAACCAGGGGTGGCCACTGAAGCTTTCTTT. As protein: CASSQPGVATEAFF.

V gene TRBV19 combines with J gene TRBJ1-6, with TRBD1 matching over 7 bases. Germline V gene sequence: CDR1 LNHDA, CDR2 SQIVND (reference sequence). Losses at the gene ends were 4 bases for V and 1 base for J; bases not matched to a gene: 4. The CDR3 has 16 residues. The CDR3 coding sequence is TGTGCCAGTAGTAGGACGGGACAGTCCTATAATTCACCCCTCCACTTT. Its translation is CASSRTGQSYNSPLHF.

This chain links TRBV4-2 with TRBJ1-2; a weak D match, TRBD1 (5 bases). The germline CDR1 and CDR2 sequences are LGHNA and YNFKEQ. The CDR3 loop spans 14 amino acids. V lost 4 bases and J lost 8, with 17 bases in between. The CDR3 sequence: CASSPEDSRGGYTF. The DNA for the CDR3 is TGTGCCAGCAGCCCAGAGGACTCCCGGGGGGGCTACACCTTC.

The chain is built from TRBV7-6 and TRBJ2-3; D gene unclear. V lost 0 bases and J lost 7, with 5 bases in between. The CDR3 is 12 amino acids. Per germline, CDR1 SGHVS and CDR2 FNYEAQ. The CDR3 nucleotides read TGTGCCAGCAGCTTAGCGCGGAATACGCAGTATTTT. This codes for CASSLARNTQYF. Supplemented by reference TRBV7-6 and TRBJ2-3, the full variable domain reads GAGVSQSPRYKVTKRGQDVALRCDPISGHVSLYWYRQALGQGPEFLTYFNYEAQQDKSGLPNDRFSAERPEGSISTLTIQRTEQRDSAMYRCASSLARNTQYFGPGTRLTVL.

This chain joins TRBV19 and TRBJ1-2, with D possibly matching TRBD1 (5 bases). The CDR3 totals 12 residues. Germline V CDR1 and CDR2: LNHDA, SQIVND (reference sequence). V gave up 5 bases and J gave up 7 bases, with 11 bases separating them. The CDR3 sequence: CASSPPGLGYTF. For the CDR3, the DNA is TGTGCCAGTAGTCCCCCAGGGCTTGGCTACACCTTC.

The rearrangement uses TRBV7-3 and TRBJ2-7; D is possibly TRBD2 (7 bases). CDR1 is SGHTA and CDR2 is FQGTGA in the germline V gene. The CDR3 loop spans 13 amino acids. V lost 5 bases and J 5 bases, leaving 13 bases between the germline ends. CDR3 region: CASSQRGGNEQYF. The DNA for the CDR3 is TGTGCCAGCAGCCAAAGGGGGGGAAACGAGCAGTACTTC.

The gene calls are TRBV18 and TRBJ2-3; D ambiguous. The V gene lost 2 bases and the J gene lost 2 bases, with 14 bases spanning the gap. This CDR3 has 16 amino acids. CDR1 KGHSH and CDR2 LQKENI come from the germline V gene. The CDR3 region has the DNA TGTGCCAGCTCACCAACCCCAGGTATTGACACAGATACGCAGTATTTT. This translates into CASSPTPGIDTDTQYF.

This chain connects TRBV19 to TRBJ1-4, with 7 nucleotides matching TRBD1. The CDR3 totals 15 residues. Losses at the gene ends were 3 bases for V and 0 bases for J; bases not matched to a gene: 1. Per the germline V gene, CDR1 is LNHDA and CDR2 is SQIVND (reference sequence). The CDR3, as DNA: TGTGCCAGTAGTATTACAGGGGCAACTAATGAAAAACTGTTTTTT. Translating gives CASSITGATNEKLFF.

This chain links TRBV2 with TRBJ1-5, with 9 bases lining up with TRBD1. Germline lookup yields CDR1 SNHLY and CDR2 FYNNEI. Losses at the gene ends were 6 bases for V and 3 bases for J; bases not matched to a gene: 3. This CDR3 is 14 amino acids long. CDR3 protein: CASRGQGNNQPQHF. DNA for the CDR3: TGTGCCAGCAGGGGACAGGGAAACAATCAGCCCCAGCATTTT.

The chain joins TRBV5-1 to TRBJ1-4; D is unresolved. V lost 2 bases and J lost 8, with 16 bases in between. This CDR3 is 15 amino acids long. Germline CDR1 SGHRS, CDR2 YFSETQ. CDR3 amino acids: CASSFSSQEPEKLFF. In DNA, the CDR3 is TGCGCCAGCAGCTTCTCGAGTCAAGAACCCGAAAAACTGTTTTTT.

The rearrangement uses TRBV7-2 and TRBJ1-2; D is ambiguous. The ends were cut back, 0 bases at V and 4 bases at J, with 9 bases in the middle. CDR1 is SGHTA, CDR2 FQGNSA, per germline. CDR3 length equals 14 residues. For the CDR3, the DNA is TGTGCCAGCAGCTTAGCGTGGGGAGGCTATGGCTACACCTTC. It encodes CASSLAWGGYGYTF.

The chain couples TRBV9 to TRBJ2-2; 13 nucleotides align to TRBD2. The germline V gene encodes CDR1 SGDLS and CDR2 YYNGEE. The junction had 5 bases not matched to a gene; V was cut back by 0 bases and J by 0 bases. The CDR3 has 19 residues. For the CDR3, the DNA is TGTGCCAGCAGCGTAGGAGGACTAGCGGGGGCCACGAACACCGGGGAGCTGTTTTTT. Residues: CASSVGGLAGATNTGELFF.

The V call is TRBV18, the J call TRBJ1-3, with 9 bases that match TRBD1. Per germline, CDR1 KGHSH and CDR2 LQKENI. This CDR3 has 16 amino acids. The junction had 6 bases not matched to a gene; V was cut back by 2 bases and J by 4 bases. CDR3 sequence reads: CASSPGPTGGGNTIYF. CDR3 in DNA: TGTGCCAGCTCACCAGGACCCACAGGGGGCGGAAACACCATATATTTT.

The rearrangement joins TRBV19 to TRBJ2-6, with a weak D call TRBD1 (5 bases). From germline, CDR1 is LNHDA and CDR2 SQIVND (reference sequence). V gave up 4 bases and J gave up 0 bases, with 10 bases separating them. This CDR3 is built from 16 residues. CDR3: CASSTQGGSGANVLTF. The CDR3, as DNA: TGTGCCAGTAGTACGCAGGGTGGCTCTGGGGCCAACGTCCTGACTTTC.

The chain combines TRBV13 with TRBJ2-5; D is ambiguous. Between the trimmed V and J ends, which lost 0 bases and 2 bases, there was a span of 7 bases. Germline V gene data show CDR1 as PRHDT and CDR2 as FYEKMQ (reference sequence). This CDR3 contains 14 residues. In DNA form, the CDR3 reads TGTGCCAGCAGCTTAGGGACTGGGCAAGAGACCCAGTACTTC. As protein: CASSLGTGQETQYF. Filled out from reference TRBV13 and TRBJ2-5, the complete variable domain reads AAGVIQSPRHLIKEKRETATLKCYPIPRHDTVYWYQQGPGQDPQFLISFYEKMQSDKGSIPDRFSAQQFSDYHSELNMSSLELGDSALYFCASSLGTGQETQYFGPGTRLLVL.

In its sample, this clone was seen once. This chain uses TRBV2 with TRBJ2-4; 8 nucleotides align to TRBD2. The length of the CDR3 is 15 residues. With V trimmed by 6 bases and J by 6 bases, 10 bases remained unmatched. Per the germline V gene, CDR1 is SNHLY and CDR2 is FYNNEI. The CDR3 loop reads CASSSAGGSLNIQYF. CDR3 DNA sequence: TGTGCCAGCAGCTCGGCGGGGGGCAGTTTAAACATTCAGTACTTC.

The V call is TRBV9, the J call TRBJ1-1; 8 nucleotides agree with TRBD1. The CDR3 sequence is 15 residues long. Trimming took 3 bases from V and 3 from J; bases not matched to a gene: 7. CDR1 SGDLS and CDR2 YYNGEE come from the germline V gene. In DNA form, the CDR3 reads TGTGCCAGCAGCGGCCCGACAGGGGTTGACACTGAAGCTTTCTTT. It encodes CASSGPTGVDTEAFF.

The J gene is TRBJ1-6, the V gene TRBV21-1; TRBD1 reflects the table's D call only, with no check against the DNA. TRBV21-1 is a listed pseudogene. The CDR3 runs 16 residues. The CDR3 region has the DNA TGTGCCAGCAGCAAAGGAATCCAGGGGCGTAATTCACCCCTCCACTTT. This gives the protein CASSKGIQGRNSPLHF.

This clone was recorded a few times. The genes are TRBV11-2 and TRBJ2-7; 9 bases align to TRBD2. Germline V CDR1 and CDR2: SGHAT, FQNNGV. Trimming cost V 0 bases and J 6 bases; bases outside gene matches: 12. This CDR3 has 17 amino acids. The CDR3 coding sequence is TGTGCCAGCAGCTTAGATTCTGCGGGGGGGCCCTCCCCCGAGCAGTACTTC. Protein: CASSLDSAGGPSPEQYF.

This chain uses TRBV2 with TRBJ1-4; D is undetermined. The germline V gene encodes CDR1 SNHLY and CDR2 FYNNEI. Trimming took off 6 bases at V and 6 bases at J, with 11 bases between the two ends. The CDR3 has 13 amino acids. The CDR3 coding sequence is TGTGCCAGCAGAGATGGCTCCTATGAAAAACTGTTTTTT. Translating it yields CASRDGSYEKLFF.

Only one count was recorded for this clone. This sequence joins TRBV5-1 and TRBJ2-5; D remains unclear. The germline V and J ends were trimmed by 0 bases and 3 bases, with 9 bases remaining between them. CDR1 is SGHRS, CDR2 YFSETQ, per germline. This CDR3 comprises 14 residues. The CDR3 DNA follows: TGCGCCAGCAGCTTGGGGCAGTATGAAGAGACCCAGTACTTC. It is translated as CASSLGQYEETQYF.

This rearrangement joins TRBV7-8 to TRBJ1-1, with D perhaps TRBD1 (5 bases). With 1 base removed from V and 1 base from J, the gap between germline ends came to 10 bases. The CDR3 is 15 amino acids. Germline assignment: CDR1 SGHVS and CDR2 FQNEAQ. CDR3 region: CASSLDTGGNTEAFF. CDR3 bases: TGTGCCAGCAGCTTAGATACGGGGGGGAACACTGAAGCTTTCTTT.

This clone has just a few counts. The CDR3, as DNA: TGTGCCAGCACCATAACCTGGACTAGCGGCAATGAGCAGTTCTTC. Its protein product is CASTITWTSGNEQFF. The rearrangement joins TRBV28 to TRBJ2-1, with 10 bases identical to TRBD2. The germline V gene has CDR1 MDHEN and CDR2 SYDVKM. This CDR3 contains 15 residues. Trimming took 7 bases from V and 6 from J; bases not matched to a gene: 9.

Notes on this clone: Other DNA sequences within the sample encode an identical CDR3. The chain recombines TRBV9 with TRBJ1-3; D is undetermined. The CDR3 contains 15 residues. CDR1 is SGDLS, CDR2 YYNGEE, per germline. V gave up 3 bases and J gave up 0 bases, with 10 bases separating them. The CDR3 sequence is CASSADGGSGNTIYF. In nucleotides, the CDR3 is TGTGCCAGCAGCGCCGACGGAGGCTCTGGAAACACCATATATTTT.

This sequence joins TRBV29-1 and TRBJ1-3, with D possibly TRBD1 on 6 matching bases. Germline assignment: CDR1 SQVTM and CDR2 ANQGSEA. V was clipped by 3 bases and J by 0 bases, with 12 bases between them. The CDR3 consists of 15 residues. The CDR3 region has the DNA TGCAGCGTTGAGAACGACAGGCACTCTGGAAACACCATATATTTT. It codes for CSVENDRHSGNTIYF.

The chain couples TRBV5-1 to TRBJ2-1; D call uncertain. Trimming took off 4 bases at V and 0 bases at J, with 11 bases between the two ends. The germline V gene has CDR1 SGHRS and CDR2 YFSETQ. The CDR3 length is 15 residues. This CDR3 is CASSPRSGSYNEQFF. CDR3 nucleotides: TGCGCCAGCAGCCCCCGATCCGGCTCCTACAATGAGCAGTTCTTC. Supplemented by reference TRBV5-1 and TRBJ2-1, the full variable domain reads KAGVTQTPRYLIKTRGQQVTLSCSPISGHRSVSWYQQTPGQGLQFLFEYFSETQRNKGNFPGRFSGRQFSNSRSEMNVSTLELGDSALYLCASSPRSGSYNEQFFGPGTRLTVL.